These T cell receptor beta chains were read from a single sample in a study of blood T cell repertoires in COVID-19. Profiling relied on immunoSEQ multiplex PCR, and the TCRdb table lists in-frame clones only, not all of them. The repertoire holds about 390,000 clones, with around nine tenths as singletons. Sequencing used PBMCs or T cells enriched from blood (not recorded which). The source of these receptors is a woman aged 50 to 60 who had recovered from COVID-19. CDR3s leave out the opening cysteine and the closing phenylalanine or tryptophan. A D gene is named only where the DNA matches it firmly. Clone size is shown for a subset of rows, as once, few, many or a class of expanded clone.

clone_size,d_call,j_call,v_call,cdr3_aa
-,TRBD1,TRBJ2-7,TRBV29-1,SVGSTRTGGGEQY
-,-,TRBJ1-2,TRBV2,ASRGARDGYT
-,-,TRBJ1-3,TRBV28,ASSSRAELYSGNTIY
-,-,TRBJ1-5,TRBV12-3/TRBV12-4,ASNIQGLPQH
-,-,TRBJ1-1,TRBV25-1,ASRGYQNTEAF
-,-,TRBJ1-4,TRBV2,ASRPTGFNEKLF
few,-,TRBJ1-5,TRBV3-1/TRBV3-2,ASSPGTPYSNQPQH
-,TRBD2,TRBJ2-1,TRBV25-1,ASSEFSGGARNEQF
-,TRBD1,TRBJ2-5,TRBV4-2,ASSQDWLDWDRETKETQY
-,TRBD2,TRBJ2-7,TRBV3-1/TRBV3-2,ASSQGNSGSYEQY
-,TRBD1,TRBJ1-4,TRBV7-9,ASSFRDRGIGEKLF